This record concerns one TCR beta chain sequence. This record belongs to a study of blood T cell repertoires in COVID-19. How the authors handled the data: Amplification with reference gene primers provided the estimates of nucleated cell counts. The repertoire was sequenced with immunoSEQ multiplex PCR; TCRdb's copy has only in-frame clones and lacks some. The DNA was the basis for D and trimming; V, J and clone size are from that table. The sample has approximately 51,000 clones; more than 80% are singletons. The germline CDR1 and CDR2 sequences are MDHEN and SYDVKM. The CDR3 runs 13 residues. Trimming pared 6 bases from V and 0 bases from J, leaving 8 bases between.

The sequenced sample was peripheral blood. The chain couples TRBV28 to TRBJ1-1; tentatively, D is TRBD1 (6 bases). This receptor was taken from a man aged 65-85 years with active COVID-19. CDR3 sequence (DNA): TGTGCCAGCAGGGGGACACTGAACACTGAAGCTTTCTTT. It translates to CASRGTLNTEAFF.